Listed below are T cell receptor beta chains from one sample, sequenced in a study of radiotherapy plus CTLA-4 blockade in lung cancer. Only in-frame clones appear in the TCRdb table, and some are missing; sequencing was by immunoSEQ multiplex PCR. The table has tens of thousands of clones, about three quarters seen once. The source material was peripheral blood, sampled from a patient treated with radiotherapy plus ipilimumab. These receptors all stem from a human donor with non-small cell lung cancer who had stable disease on radiotherapy plus ipilimumab. The CDR3 runs from the conserved cysteine through the conserved F or W. Each record gives: CDR3 length, clone size, D gene, V gene, J gene, CDR3 protein, CDR3 DNA. A D gene is named only where the DNA matches it firmly. Size is stated for part of the rows, as once, few or many counts, or as a class when the clone is expanded.

14,NA,TRBD2,TRBV7-2,TRBJ2-7,CASSLGGGMYEQYF,TGTGCCAGCAGCTTAGGCGGGGGAATGTACGAGCAGTACTTC
16,NA,NA,TRBV14,TRBJ1-1,CASTESGRGMNTEAFF,TGTGCCAGCACCGAGAGCGGCCGAGGCATGAACACTGAAGCTTTCTTT
18,NA,TRBD2,TRBV7-2,TRBJ2-7,CASSLASRGGRSSYEQYF,TGTGCCAGCAGCTTAGCTTCTAGGGGCGGGAGGAGCTCCTACGAGCAGTACTTC
16,NA,TRBD2,TRBV6-6,TRBJ2-3,CASRAPGGPSGDTQYF,TGTGCCAGCAGGGCCCCGGGAGGGCCGTCGGGAGATACGCAGTATTTT
11,NA,NA,TRBV20-1,TRBJ2-1,CSASPAYEQFF,TGCAGTGCTAGTCCCGCTTATGAGCAGTTCTTC
13,NA,NA,TRBV14,TRBJ2-5,CASSQVMRETQYF,TGTGCCAGCAGCCAAGTTATGAGGGAGACCCAGTACTTC
15,NA,TRBD2,TRBV5-4,TRBJ2-1,CASSLPSGGINEQFF,TGTGCCAGCAGCTTGCCCAGCGGGGGAATCAATGAGCAGTTCTTC
15,NA,TRBD2,TRBV7-2,TRBJ2-1,CASSSSGVSYNEQFF,TGTGCCAGCAGCTCTAGCGGGGTCTCCTACAATGAGCAGTTCTTC
16,once,TRBD2,TRBV25-1,TRBJ2-1,CASSEWTGGRYNEQFF,TGTGCCAGCAGTGAATGGACGGGAGGGCGCTACAATGAGCAGTTCTTC
14,NA,TRBD2,TRBV11-3,TRBJ2-2,CASSLAGGPGELFF,TGTGCCAGCAGCCTTGCGGGAGGGCCCGGGGAGCTGTTTTTT